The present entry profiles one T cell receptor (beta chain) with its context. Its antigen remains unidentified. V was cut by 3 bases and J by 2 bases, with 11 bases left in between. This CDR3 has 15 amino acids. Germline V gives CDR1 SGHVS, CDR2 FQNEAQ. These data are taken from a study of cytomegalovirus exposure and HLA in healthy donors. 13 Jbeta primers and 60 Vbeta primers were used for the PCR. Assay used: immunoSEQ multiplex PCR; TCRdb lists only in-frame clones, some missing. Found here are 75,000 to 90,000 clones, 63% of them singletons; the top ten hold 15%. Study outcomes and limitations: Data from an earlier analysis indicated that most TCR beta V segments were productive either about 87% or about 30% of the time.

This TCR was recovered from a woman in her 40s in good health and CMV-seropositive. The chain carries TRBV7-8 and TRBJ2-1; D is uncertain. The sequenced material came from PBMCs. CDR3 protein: CASSFSRSPYNEQFF. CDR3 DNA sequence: TGTGCCAGCAGCTTCTCTAGGTCTCCCTACAATGAGCAGTTCTTC.